Reported below is one TCR beta chain. Its target is unknown. V shed 4 bases and J shed 6 bases, with 17 bases lying between them. This CDR3 comprises 15 residues. Germline CDR1 is KGHDR and CDR2 is SFDVKD. This specimen belongs to a study of T-cell reconstitution after alpha-beta-depleted transplantation in children. Overall study findings and caveats: T-cell numbers and diversity one year post-transplant derived largely from freshly generated T cells. Several hundred expanded graft clones reportedly were the source of alpha-beta T cells about two months after transplant.

Using unique molecular identifiers, the investigators prepared the TCRbeta library. TCRdb passed the PCR reads through MiXCR, listing each CDR3 protein once. This sample has about 980,000 distinct CDR3 sequences; about 31% occur once, and the top ten carry around 30%. The sample consisted of PBMCs, mostly from graft donor cells, taken 360 days after TCRalphabeta/CD19-depleted stem cell transplant. V gene TRBV24-1 combines with J gene TRBJ1-1; no firm D call. This TCR was recovered from a boy less than two years old who had a stem cell transplant for SCID, so the T cells may come from the graft donor. CDR3 in amino acids: CATSDATRAGAEAFF. CDR3 nucleotide sequence: TGTGCCACCAGTGACGCAACTAGGGCAGGCGCTGAAGCTTTCTTT.